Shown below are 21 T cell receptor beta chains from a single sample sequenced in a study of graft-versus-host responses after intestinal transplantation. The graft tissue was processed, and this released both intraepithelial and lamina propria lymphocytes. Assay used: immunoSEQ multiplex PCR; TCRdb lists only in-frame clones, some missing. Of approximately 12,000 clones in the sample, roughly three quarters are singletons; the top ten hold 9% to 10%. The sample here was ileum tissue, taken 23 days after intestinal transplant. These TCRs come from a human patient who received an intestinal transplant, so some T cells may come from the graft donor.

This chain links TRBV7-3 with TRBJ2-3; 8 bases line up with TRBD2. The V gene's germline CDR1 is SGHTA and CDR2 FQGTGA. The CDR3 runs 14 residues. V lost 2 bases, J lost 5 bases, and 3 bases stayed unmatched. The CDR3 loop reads CASSLAGGVDTQYF. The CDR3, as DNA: TGTGCCAGCAGCTTAGCGGGAGGCGTAGATACGCAGTATTTT.

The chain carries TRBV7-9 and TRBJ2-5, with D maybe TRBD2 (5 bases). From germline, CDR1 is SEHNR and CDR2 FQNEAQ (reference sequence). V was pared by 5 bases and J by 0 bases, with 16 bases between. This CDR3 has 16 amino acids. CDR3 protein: CASSHRDGRDQETQYF. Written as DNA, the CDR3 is TGTGCCAGCAGCCACCGGGATGGGCGGGACCAAGAGACCCAGTACTTC.

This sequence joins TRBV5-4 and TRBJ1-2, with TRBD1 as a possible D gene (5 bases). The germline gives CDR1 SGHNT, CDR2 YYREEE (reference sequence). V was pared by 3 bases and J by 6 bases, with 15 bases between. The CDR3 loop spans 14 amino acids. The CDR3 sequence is CASSSWPGLHGYTF. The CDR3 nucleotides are TGTGCCAGCAGCTCATGGCCGGGGCTGCATGGCTACACCTTC.

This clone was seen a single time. CDR3 DNA: TGTGCCAGCAGCCGAACGGGACAGGCTAACTATGGCTACACCTTC. This sequence encodes CASSRTGQANYGYTF. This sequence joins TRBV9 and TRBJ1-2, with 8 positions matching TRBD1. V lost 4 bases to trimming and J lost 0 bases; unmatched junction nucleotides: 5. This CDR3 region has 15 residues. Germline V gene data show CDR1 as SGDLS and CDR2 as YYNGEE.

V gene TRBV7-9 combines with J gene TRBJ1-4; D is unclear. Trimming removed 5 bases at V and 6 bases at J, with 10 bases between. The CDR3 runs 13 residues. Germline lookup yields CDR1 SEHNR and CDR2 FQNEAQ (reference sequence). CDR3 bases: TGTGCCAGCAGCCCCCCACCCCATGAAAAACTGTTTTTT. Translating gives CASSPPPHEKLFF.

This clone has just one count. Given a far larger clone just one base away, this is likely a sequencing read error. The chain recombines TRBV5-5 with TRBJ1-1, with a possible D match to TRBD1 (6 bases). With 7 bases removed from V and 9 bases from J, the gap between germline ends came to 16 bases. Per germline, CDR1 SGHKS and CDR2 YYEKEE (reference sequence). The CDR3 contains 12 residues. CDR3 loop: CASGGGQDKAFF. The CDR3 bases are TGTGCCAGCGGCGGGGGACAAGATAAAGCTTTCTTT. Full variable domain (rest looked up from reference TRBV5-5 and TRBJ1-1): DAGVTQSPTHLIKTRGQQVTLRCSPISGHKSVSWYQQVLGQGPQFIFQYYEKEERGRGNFPDRFSARQFPNYSSELNVNALLLGDSALYLCASGGGQDKAFFGQGTRLTVV.

The DNA of the CDR3 is TGTGCCAGCAGCCGAGGGTACACTGAAGCTTTCTTT. Translation: CASSRGYTEAFF. This chain connects TRBV6-5 to TRBJ1-1; no definite D call. The V and J ends lost 6 bases and 3 bases respectively, with 8 bases between them. The CDR3 contains 12 residues. Per germline, CDR1 MNHEY and CDR2 SVGAGI.

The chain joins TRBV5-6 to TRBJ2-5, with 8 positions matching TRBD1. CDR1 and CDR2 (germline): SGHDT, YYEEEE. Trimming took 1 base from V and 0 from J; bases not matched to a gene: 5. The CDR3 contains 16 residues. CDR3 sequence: CASSLLTGGYQETQYF. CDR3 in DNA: TGTGCCAGCAGCTTGCTAACAGGGGGGTACCAAGAGACCCAGTACTTC.

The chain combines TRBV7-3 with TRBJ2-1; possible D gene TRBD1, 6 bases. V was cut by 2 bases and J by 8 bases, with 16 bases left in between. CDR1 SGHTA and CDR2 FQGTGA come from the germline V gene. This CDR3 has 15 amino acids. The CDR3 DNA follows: TGTGCCAGCAGCTTAGAACCCAGGGGCATGGATGAGCAGTTCTTC. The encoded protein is CASSLEPRGMDEQFF.

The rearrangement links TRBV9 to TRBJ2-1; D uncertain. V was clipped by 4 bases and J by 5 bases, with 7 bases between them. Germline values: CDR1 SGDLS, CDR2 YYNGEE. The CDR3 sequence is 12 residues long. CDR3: CASSNPNNEQFF. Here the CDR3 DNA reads TGTGCCAGCAGCAACCCAAACAATGAGCAGTTCTTC.

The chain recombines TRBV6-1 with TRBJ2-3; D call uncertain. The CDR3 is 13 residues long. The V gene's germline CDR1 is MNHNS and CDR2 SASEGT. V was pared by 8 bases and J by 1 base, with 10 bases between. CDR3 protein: CASLSVRTDTQYF. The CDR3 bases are TGTGCCAGCCTGTCTGTGCGCACAGATACGCAGTATTTT.

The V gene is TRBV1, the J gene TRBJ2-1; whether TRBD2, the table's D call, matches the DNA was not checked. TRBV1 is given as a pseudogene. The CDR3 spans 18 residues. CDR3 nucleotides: TGCACCAGCAGCCAGGGAGACGGGCGGGAGCCCCCGTACAATGAGCAGTTCTTC. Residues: CTSSQGDGREPPYNEQFF.

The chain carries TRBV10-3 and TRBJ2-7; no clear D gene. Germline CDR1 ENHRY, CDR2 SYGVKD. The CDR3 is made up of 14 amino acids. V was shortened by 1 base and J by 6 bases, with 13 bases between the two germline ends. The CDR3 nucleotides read TGTGCCATCAGTGAGTGGTCTCCCGCTATCGAGCAGTACTTC. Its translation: CAISEWSPAIEQYF.

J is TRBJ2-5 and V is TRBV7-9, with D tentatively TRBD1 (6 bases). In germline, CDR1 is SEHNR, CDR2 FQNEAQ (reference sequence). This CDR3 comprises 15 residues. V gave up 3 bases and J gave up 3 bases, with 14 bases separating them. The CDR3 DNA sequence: TGTGCCAGCAGCTTTTCCCCAGGGGATGAAGAGACCCAGTACTTC. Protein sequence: CASSFSPGDEETQYF.

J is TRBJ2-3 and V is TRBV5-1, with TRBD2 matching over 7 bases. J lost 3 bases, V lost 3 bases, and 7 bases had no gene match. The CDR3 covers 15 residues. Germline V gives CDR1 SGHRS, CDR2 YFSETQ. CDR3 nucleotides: TGCGCCAGCAGCTCACTAGCGACGGGGACAGATACGCAGTATTTT. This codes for CASSSLATGTDTQYF.

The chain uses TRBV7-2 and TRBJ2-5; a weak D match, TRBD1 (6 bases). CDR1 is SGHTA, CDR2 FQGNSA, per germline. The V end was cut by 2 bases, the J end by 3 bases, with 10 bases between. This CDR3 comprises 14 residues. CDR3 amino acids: CASSLTGSEETQYF. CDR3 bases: TGTGCCAGCAGCTTAACAGGGTCGGAAGAGACCCAGTACTTC.

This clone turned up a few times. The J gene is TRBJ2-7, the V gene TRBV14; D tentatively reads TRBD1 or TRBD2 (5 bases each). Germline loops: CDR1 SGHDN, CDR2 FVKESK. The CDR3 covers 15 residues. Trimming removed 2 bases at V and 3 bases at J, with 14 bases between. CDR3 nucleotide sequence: TGTGCCAGCAGCCAATGGGCAGGGAGCTTCTACGAGCAGTACTTC. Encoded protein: CASSQWAGSFYEQYF.

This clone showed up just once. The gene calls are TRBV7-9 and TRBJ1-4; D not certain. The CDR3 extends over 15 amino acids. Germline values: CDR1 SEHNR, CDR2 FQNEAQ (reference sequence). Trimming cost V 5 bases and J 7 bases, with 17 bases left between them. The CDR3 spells CASSTRRTGFEKLFF. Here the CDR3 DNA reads TGTGCCAGCAGCACAAGGAGGACTGGATTTGAAAAACTGTTTTTT. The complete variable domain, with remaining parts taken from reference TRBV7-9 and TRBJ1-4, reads DTGVSQNPRHKITKRGQNVTFRCDPISEHNRLYWYRQTLGQGPEFLTYFQNEAQLEKSRLLSDRFSAERPKGSFSTLEIQRTEQGDSAMYLCASSTRRTGFEKLFFGSGTQLSVL.

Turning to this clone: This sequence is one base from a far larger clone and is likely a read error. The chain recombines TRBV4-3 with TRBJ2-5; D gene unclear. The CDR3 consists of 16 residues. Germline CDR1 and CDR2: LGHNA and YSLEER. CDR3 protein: CASRQGPHQGQETQYF. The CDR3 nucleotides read TGCGCCAGCAGGCAAGGGCCCCACCAAGGCCAAGAGACCCAGTACTTC.

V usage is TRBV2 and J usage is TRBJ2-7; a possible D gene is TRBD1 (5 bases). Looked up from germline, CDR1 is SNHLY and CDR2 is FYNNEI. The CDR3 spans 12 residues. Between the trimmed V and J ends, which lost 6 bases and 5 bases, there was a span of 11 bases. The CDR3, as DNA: TGTGCCAGCAGCTTAGGCAGGGACGAGCAGTACTTC. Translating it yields CASSLGRDEQYF.

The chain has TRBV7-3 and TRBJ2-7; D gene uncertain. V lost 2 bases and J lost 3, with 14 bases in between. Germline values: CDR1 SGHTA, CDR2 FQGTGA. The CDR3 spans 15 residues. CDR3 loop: CASSLLGSRNYEQYF. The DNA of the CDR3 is TGTGCCAGCAGCTTACTTGGGTCGCGGAACTACGAGCAGTACTTC.